The 3 T cell receptor beta chains listed next were all sequenced from one sample in a study of beta chain features in type 1 diabetes. The whole isolated RNA underwent reverse transcription, so sequencing captured expressed TCRB transcripts. TCRdb's copy holds only in-frame clones and misses some; the assay was immunoSEQ multiplex PCR. Of about 150,000 clones in the sample, around 8.5% were seen once. Sequenced sample: central memory CD4+ T cells from blood. These receptors all come from a man aged 18 to 29 in good health.

This clone was recorded at least ten times. This sequence joins TRBV5-1 and TRBJ2-1; 9 nucleotides line up with TRBD2. This CDR3 has 15 residues. Losses at the gene ends were 7 bases for V and 4 bases for J; bases not matched to a gene: 9. From germline, CDR1 is SGHRS and CDR2 YFSETQ. DNA for the CDR3: TGCGCCAGCGGTACCGGGACTAGCCCTTACAATGAGCAGTTCTTC. It codes for CASGTGTSPYNEQFF.

The chain combines TRBV18 with TRBJ1-1; TRBD1 is a possible D gene (6 bases). This CDR3 contains 16 residues. CDR1 and CDR2 (germline): KGHSH, LQKENI. V lost 5 bases and J 4 bases, leaving 20 bases between the germline ends. The CDR3 here is CASSEYPGQQGTEAFF. In DNA form, the CDR3 reads TGTGCCAGCTCAGAATATCCGGGACAACAGGGCACTGAAGCTTTCTTT.

This clone occurred a few times. The CDR3 spells CASSKNRGRDADTQYF. The CDR3 DNA follows: TGTGCCAGCAGCAAAAACAGGGGGCGCGACGCAGATACGCAGTATTTT. The chain combines TRBV11-3 with TRBJ2-3; the match to TRBD1 covers 9 bases. The CDR3 has 16 residues. Germline V lookup: CDR1 SGHNT, CDR2 YENEEA. Trimming at V came to 5 bases and at J to 4 bases, leaving 10 bases not matched to a gene. The full variable domain, rest sourced from reference TRBV11-3 and TRBJ2-3, is EAGVVQSPRYKIIEKKQPVAFWCNPISGHNTLYWYLQNLGQGPELLIRYENEEAVDDSQLPKDRFSAERLKGVDSTLKIQPAELGDSAVYLCASSKNRGRDADTQYFGPGTRLTVL.